This T cell receptor (beta chain) came from a study of shared clonotypes between healthy human individuals. Study-level findings and limits: The study found approximately 5% of naive CD4 clonotypes shared across a few donors.

V was trimmed by 10 bases and J by 6 bases, leaving 16 bases between them. The germline gives CDR1 MNHEY, CDR2 SMNVEV (reference sequence). The CDR3 totals 13 residues. Naivety among CD8 cells was defined by CD45RO negativity and positive CCR7 selection, thereby excluding terminally differentiated effector memory CD45RA+ cells. This clone has a single count. The antigen remains unidentified. Original handling: ImmunoSEQ output held junction-only sequences without quality scores, so filtering differed. Sequenced by immunoSEQ multiplex PCR; TCRdb stores in-frame clones only, minus some. V, J and clone size are taken as reported in that table, and D and trimming were inferred from the DNA itself. The repertoire consists of around 1,900,000 clones, with 93% occurring once and the leading ten covering around 1.7%.

Sequences were obtained from naive CD8+ T cells from PBMCs. The receptor was derived from a man younger than 35 in good health. Some clones in this sample may be carry-over from other donors' samples. The chain recombines TRBV27 with TRBJ2-1, with D perhaps assigned TRBD1 or TRBD2 (5 bases each). For the CDR3, the DNA is TGTGCCACCGGGGCGGGTCCAGCCAATGAGCAGTTCTTC. Translation: CATGAGPANEQFF.